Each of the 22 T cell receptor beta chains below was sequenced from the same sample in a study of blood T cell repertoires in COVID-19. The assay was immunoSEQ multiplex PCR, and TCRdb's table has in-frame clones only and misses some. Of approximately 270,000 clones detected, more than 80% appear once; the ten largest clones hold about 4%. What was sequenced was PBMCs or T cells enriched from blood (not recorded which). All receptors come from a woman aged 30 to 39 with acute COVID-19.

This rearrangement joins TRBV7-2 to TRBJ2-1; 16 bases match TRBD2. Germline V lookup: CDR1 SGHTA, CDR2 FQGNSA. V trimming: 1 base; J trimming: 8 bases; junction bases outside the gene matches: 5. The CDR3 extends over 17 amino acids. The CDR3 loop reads CASSLVGLAGGRDEQFF. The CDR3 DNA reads TGTGCCAGCAGCTTAGTGGGACTAGCGGGAGGGCGGGATGAGCAGTTCTTC.

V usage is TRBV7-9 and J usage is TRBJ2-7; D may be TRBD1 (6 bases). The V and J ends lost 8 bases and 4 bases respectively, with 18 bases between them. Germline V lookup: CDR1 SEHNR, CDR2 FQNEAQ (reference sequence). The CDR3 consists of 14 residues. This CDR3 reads CASVPVQGKYEQYF. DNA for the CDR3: TGTGCCAGCGTTCCTGTCCAGGGGAAATACGAGCAGTACTTC.

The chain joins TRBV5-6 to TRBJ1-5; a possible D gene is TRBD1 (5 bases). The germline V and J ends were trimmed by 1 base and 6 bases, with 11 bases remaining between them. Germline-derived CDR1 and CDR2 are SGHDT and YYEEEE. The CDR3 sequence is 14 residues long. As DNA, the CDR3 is TGTGCCAGCAGCTTGCAGGGACTTGGTCAGCCCCAGCATTTT. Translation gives CASSLQGLGQPQHF.

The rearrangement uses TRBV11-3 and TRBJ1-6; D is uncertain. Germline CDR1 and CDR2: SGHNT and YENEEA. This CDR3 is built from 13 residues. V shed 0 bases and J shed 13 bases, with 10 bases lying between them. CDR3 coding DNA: TGTGCCAGCAGCTTAGATGGAGTTTCGCCCCTCCACTTT. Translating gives CASSLDGVSPLHF.

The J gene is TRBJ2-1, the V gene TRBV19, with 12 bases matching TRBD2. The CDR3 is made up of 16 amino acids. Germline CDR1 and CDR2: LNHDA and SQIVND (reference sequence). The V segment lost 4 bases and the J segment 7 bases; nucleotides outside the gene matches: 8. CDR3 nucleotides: TGTGCCAGTAGTAGACCTAGCGGGAGGGGGATGAATGAGCAGTTCTTC. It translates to CASSRPSGRGMNEQFF.

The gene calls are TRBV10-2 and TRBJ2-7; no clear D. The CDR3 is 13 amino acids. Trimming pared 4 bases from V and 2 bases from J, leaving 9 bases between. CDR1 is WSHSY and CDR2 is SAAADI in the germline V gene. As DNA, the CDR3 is TGCGCCAGCAGTGGCGTCGGTACCTACGAGCAGTACTTC. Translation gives CASSGVGTYEQYF.

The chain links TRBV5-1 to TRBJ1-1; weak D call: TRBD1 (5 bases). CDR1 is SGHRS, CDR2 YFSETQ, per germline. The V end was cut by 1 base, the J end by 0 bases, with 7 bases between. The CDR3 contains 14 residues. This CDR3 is CASSLNRMNTEAFF. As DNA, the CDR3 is TGCGCCAGCAGCTTGAACAGGATGAACACTGAAGCTTTCTTT. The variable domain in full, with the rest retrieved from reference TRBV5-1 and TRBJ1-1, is KAGVTQTPRYLIKTRGQQVTLSCSPISGHRSVSWYQQTPGQGLQFLFEYFSETQRNKGNFPGRFSGRQFSNSRSEMNVSTLELGDSALYLCASSLNRMNTEAFFGQGTRLTVV.

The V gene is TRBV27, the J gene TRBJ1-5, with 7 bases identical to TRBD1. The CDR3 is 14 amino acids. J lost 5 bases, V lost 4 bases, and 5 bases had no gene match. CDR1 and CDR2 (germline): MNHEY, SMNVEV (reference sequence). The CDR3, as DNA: TGTGCCAGCAGTTCAGGGACAGTTTATCAGCCCCAGCATTTT. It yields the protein CASSSGTVYQPQHF.

The CDR3 loop is CASSSGQGAVRWYGYTF. Written as DNA, the CDR3 is TGTGCCAGCAGTTCAGGACAGGGGGCGGTCAGGTGGTATGGCTACACCTTC. The chain recombines TRBV7-2 with TRBJ1-2; 11 positions agree with TRBD1. The V gene's germline CDR1 is SGHTA and CDR2 FQGNSA. V lost 6 bases, J lost 5 bases, and 14 bases stayed unmatched. This CDR3 spans 17 amino acids.

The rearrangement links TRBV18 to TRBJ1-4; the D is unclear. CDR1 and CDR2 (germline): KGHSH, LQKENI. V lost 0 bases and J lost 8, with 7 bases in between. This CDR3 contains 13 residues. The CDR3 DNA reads TGTGCCAGCTCACCACCTTCTGTAGAAAAACTGTTTTTT. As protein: CASSPPSVEKLFF.

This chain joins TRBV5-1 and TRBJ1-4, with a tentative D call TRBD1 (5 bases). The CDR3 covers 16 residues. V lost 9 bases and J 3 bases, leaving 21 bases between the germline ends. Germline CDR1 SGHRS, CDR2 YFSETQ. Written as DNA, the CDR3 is TGCGCCACCCAGATGGGTCCAGGGCGAGCTAATGAAAAACTGTTTTTT. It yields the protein CATQMGPGRANEKLFF.

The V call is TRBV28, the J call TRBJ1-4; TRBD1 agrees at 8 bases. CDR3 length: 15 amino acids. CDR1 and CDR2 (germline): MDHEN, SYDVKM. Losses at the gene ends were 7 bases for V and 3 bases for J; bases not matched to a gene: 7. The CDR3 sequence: CASNYNRGANEKLFF. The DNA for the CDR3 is TGTGCCAGCAATTATAACAGGGGGGCTAATGAAAAACTGTTTTTT.

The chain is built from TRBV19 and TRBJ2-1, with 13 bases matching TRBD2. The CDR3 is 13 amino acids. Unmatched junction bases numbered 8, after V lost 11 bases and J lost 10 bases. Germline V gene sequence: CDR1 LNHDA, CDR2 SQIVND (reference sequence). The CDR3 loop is CASKLAGGPEQFF. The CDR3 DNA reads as TGTGCCTCAAAACTAGCGGGAGGGCCCGAGCAGTTCTTC.

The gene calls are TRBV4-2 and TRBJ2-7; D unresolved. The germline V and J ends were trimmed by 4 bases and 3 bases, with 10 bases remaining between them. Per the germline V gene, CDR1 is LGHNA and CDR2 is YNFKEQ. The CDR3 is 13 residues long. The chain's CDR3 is CASSPQINYEQYF. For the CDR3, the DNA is TGTGCCAGCAGCCCACAAATCAACTACGAGCAGTACTTC.

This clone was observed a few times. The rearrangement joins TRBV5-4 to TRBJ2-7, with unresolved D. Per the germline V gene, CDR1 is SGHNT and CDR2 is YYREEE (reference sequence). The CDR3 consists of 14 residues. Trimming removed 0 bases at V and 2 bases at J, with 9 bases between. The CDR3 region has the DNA TGTGCCAGCAGCTTGGCCGGGTCTGCCTACGAGCAGTACTTC. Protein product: CASSLAGSAYEQYF. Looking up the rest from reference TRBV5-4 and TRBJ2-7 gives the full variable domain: ETGVTQSPTHLIKTRGQQVTLRCSSQSGHNTVSWYQQALGQGPQFIFQYYREEENGRGNFPPRFSGLQFPNYSSELNVNALELDDSALYLCASSLAGSAYEQYFGPGTRLTVT.

The CDR3 sequence is CSVEIGQGSPYEQYF. The CDR3 DNA reads TGCAGCGTTGAGATCGGGCAGGGGTCACCCTACGAGCAGTACTTC. The V and J genes are TRBV29-1 and TRBJ2-7; TRBD1 might be the D (6 bases). V was cut by 3 bases and J by 2 bases, with 17 bases left in between. Germline-derived CDR1 and CDR2 are SQVTM and ANQGSEA. This CDR3 contains 15 residues.

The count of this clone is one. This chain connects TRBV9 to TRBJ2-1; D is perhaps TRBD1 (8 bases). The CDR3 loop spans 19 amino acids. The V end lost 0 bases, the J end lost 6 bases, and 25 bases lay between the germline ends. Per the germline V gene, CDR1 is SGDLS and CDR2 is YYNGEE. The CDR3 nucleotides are TGTGCCAGCAGCGTAGAGGGCCTGGAGCGGGACAGGAGCGGCAATGAGCAGTTCTTC. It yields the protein CASSVEGLERDRSGNEQFF.

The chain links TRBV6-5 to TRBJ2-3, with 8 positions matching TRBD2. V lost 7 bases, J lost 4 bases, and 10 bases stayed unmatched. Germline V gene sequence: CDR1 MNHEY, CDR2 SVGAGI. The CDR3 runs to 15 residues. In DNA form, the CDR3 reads TGTGCCAGCAAAAGAGCGGGAGAATTGGCAGATACGCAGTATTTT. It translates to CASKRAGELADTQYF.

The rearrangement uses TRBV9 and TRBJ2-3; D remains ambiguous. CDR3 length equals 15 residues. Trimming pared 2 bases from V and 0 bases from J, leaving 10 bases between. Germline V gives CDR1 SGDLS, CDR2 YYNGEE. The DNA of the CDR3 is TGTGCCAGCAGCGTCACAGCAGCTAGCACAGATACGCAGTATTTT. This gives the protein CASSVTAASTDTQYF.

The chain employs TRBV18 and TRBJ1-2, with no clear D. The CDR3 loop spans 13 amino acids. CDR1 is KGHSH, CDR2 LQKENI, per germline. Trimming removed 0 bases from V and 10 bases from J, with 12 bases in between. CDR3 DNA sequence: TGTGCCAGCTCACCACCCGGGTCCCTTGACTACACCTTC. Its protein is CASSPPGSLDYTF.

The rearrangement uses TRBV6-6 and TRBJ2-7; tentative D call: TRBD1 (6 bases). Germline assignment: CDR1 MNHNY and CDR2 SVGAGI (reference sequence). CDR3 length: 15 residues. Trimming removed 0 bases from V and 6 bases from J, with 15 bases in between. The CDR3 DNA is TGTGCCAGCAGTTACTCGACTCAGGGGACGACCGAGCAGTACTTC. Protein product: CASSYSTQGTTEQYF.

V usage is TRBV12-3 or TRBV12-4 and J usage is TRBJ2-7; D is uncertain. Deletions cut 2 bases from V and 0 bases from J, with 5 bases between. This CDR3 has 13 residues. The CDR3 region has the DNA TGTGCCAGCAGTTTACTGTTCTCCTACGAGCAGTACTTC. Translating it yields CASSLLFSYEQYF.